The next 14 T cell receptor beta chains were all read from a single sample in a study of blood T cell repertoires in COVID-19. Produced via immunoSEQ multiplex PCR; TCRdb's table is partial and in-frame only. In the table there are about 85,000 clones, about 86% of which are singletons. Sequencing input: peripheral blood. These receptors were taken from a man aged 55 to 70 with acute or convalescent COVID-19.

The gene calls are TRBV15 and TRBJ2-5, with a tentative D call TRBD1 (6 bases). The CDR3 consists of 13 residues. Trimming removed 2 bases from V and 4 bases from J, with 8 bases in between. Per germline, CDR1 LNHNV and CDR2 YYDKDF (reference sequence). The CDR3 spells CATSRNRAETQYF. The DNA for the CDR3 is TGTGCCACCAGCAGAAACAGGGCAGAGACCCAGTACTTC.

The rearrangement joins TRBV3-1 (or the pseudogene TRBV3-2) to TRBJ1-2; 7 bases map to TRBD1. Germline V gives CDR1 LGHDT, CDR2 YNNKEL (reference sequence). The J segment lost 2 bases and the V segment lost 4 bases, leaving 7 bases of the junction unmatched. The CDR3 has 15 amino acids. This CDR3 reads CASSPATGANYGYTF. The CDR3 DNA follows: TGTGCCAGCAGCCCGGCAACAGGGGCGAACTATGGCTACACCTTC.

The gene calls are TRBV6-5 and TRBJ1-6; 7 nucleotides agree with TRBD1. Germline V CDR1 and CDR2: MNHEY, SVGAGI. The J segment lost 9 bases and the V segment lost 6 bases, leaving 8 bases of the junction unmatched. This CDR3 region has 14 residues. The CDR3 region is CASRYRGVSSPLHF. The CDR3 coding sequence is TGTGCCAGCAGATACAGGGGCGTGAGTTCACCCCTCCACTTT.

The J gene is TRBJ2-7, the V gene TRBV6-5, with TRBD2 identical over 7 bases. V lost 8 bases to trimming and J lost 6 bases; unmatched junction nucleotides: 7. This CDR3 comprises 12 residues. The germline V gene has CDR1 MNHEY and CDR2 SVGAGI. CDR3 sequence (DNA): TGTGCCAGCGGGAGGGGCAGTGGCGAGCAGTACTTC. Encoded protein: CASGRGSGEQYF.

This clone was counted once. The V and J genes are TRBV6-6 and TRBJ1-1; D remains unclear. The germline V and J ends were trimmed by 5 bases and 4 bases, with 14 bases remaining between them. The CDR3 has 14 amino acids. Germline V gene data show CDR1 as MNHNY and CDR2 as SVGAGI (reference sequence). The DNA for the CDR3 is TGTGCCAGCAGTCAGACGGGGAAAGGCACTGAAGCTTTCTTT. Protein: CASSQTGKGTEAFF.

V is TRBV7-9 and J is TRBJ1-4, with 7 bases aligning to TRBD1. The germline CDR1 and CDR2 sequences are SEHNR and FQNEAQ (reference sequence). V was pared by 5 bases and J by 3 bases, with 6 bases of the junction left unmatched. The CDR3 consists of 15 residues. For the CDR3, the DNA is TGTGCCAGCAGCCCCGGGGACAGCTCTAATGAAAAACTGTTTTTT. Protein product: CASSPGDSSNEKLFF.

The CDR3 sequence is CASSQDKQGTYEQYF. CDR3 bases: TGCGCCAGCAGCCAAGATAAACAGGGTACCTACGAGCAGTACTTC. The J gene is TRBJ2-7, the V gene TRBV4-3, with D possibly matching TRBD1 (6 bases). Between the trimmed V and J ends, which lost 0 bases and 2 bases, there was a span of 11 bases. Germline V gene lookup returns CDR1 LGHNA and CDR2 YSLEER. CDR3 length: 15 residues.

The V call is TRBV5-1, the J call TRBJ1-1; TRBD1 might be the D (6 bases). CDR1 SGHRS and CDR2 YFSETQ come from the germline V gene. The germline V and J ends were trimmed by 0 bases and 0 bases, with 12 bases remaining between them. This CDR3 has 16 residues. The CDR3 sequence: CASSLGIDRLNTEAFF. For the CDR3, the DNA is TGCGCCAGCAGCTTGGGAATCGACAGGTTGAACACTGAAGCTTTCTTT.

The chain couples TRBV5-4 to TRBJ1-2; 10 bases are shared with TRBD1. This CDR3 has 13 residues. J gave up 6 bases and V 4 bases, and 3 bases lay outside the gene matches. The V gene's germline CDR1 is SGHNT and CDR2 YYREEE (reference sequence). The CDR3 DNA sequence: TGTGCCAGCAGCGCCGGGACAGGGGATGGCTACACCTTC. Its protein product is CASSAGTGDGYTF.

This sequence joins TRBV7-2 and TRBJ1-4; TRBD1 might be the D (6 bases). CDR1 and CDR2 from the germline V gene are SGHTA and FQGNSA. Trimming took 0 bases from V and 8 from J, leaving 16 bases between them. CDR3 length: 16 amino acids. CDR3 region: CASSLAGGPGREKLFF. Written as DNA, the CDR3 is TGTGCCAGCAGCTTAGCGGGGGGGCCAGGGAGAGAAAAACTGTTTTTT.

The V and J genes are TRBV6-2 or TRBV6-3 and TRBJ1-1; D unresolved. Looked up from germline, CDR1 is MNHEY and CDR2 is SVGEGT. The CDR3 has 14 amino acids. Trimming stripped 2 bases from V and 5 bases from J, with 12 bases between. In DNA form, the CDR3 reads TGTGCCAGCAGTTACGTCGGGGTCGGGACTGAAGCTTTCTTT. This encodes CASSYVGVGTEAFF.

CDR3 bases: TGTGCCTGGAGTTCCCAGGGAAATTCACCCCTCCACTTT. Amino acid sequence: CAWSSQGNSPLHF. The V gene is TRBV30, the J gene TRBJ1-6; TRBD1 is a possible D gene (5 bases). Germline V gene data show CDR1 as GTSNPN and CDR2 as SVGIG (reference sequence). The CDR3 is 13 residues long. Trimming took 2 bases from V and 7 from J, leaving 9 bases between them.

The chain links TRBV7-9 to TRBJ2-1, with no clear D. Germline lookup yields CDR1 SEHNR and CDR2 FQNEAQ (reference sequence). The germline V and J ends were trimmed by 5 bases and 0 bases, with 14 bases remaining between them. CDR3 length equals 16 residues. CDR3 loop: CASSPSGPVSYNEQFF. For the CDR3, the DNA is TGTGCCAGCAGCCCCTCTGGGCCAGTCTCCTACAATGAGCAGTTCTTC.

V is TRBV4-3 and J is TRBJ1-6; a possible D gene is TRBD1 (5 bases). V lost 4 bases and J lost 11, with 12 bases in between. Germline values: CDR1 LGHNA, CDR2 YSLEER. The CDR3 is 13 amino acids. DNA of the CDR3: TGCGCCAGCAGCCCCACAGACAGCACACCCCTCCACTTT. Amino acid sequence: CASSPTDSTPLHF.